This T cell receptor (beta chain) was profiled in a study of shared clonotypes between healthy human individuals. Trimming removed 1 base at V and 4 bases at J, with 11 bases between. Germline V gene lookup returns CDR1 SEHNR and CDR2 FQNEAQ (reference sequence). The CDR3 sequence is 15 residues long. The assay ran at deep level. Some clones are missing from TCRdb's copy, which holds only in-frame ones; the method was immunoSEQ multiplex PCR. The sample contains under 1,900,000 clones, 98% of which appear only once. Sequencing was performed on naive CD4+ T cells sorted from blood. Described subset: CD45RA+ positively selected. This sequence originates from a man aged 30 to 45 in good health. This chain uses TRBV7-9 with TRBJ2-1, with a tentative D call TRBD2 (5 bases). In nucleotides, the CDR3 is TGTGCCAGCAGCTTAGGGCGGGCAACTTACAATGAGCAGTTCTTC. Protein sequence: CASSLGRATYNEQFF.